A single sample gave rise to the 15 T cell receptor beta chains below, sequenced in a study of neoadjuvant anti-PD-1 for oral cavity cancer. Time point in this sample: after neoadjuvant nivolumab, at surgical resection. Using immunoSEQ multiplex PCR, the repertoire was profiled, and TCRdb retains in-frame clones only, with some absent. Of some 29,000 clones in the sample, around four fifths are singletons; the top ten hold 3.4%. The specimen comprised PBMCs, sampled after nivolumab (anti-PD-1) treatment. These receptors were obtained from a person between 40 and 80 years old with oral cavity squamous cell carcinoma.

The chain employs TRBV19 and TRBJ2-3; 8 nucleotides line up with TRBD1. The junction had 6 bases not matched to a gene; V was cut back by 6 bases and J by 4 bases. The V gene's germline CDR1 is LNHDA and CDR2 SQIVND (reference sequence). CDR3 length equals 14 residues. CDR3 sequence reads: CASRVQGEADTQYF. The CDR3 coding sequence is TGTGCCAGTAGAGTACAGGGGGAGGCAGATACGCAGTATTTT.

V is TRBV6-6 and J is TRBJ2-1; TRBD1 agrees at 9 bases. Looked up from germline, CDR1 is MNHNY and CDR2 is SVGAGI (reference sequence). The CDR3 sequence is 13 residues long. V shed 6 bases and J 5 bases; nucleotides not matched to a gene: 2. The CDR3 sequence is CASRRDRDNEQFF. The CDR3 DNA reads TGTGCCAGCAGAAGGGACAGGGACAATGAGCAGTTCTTC.

The genes are TRBV9 and TRBJ1-2; D is unclear. The germline V gene has CDR1 SGDLS and CDR2 YYNGEE. The CDR3 loop spans 17 amino acids. V was pared by 4 bases and J by 7 bases, with 26 bases between. The CDR3 here is CASSSSVTRRESGGYTF. The CDR3 region has the DNA TGTGCCAGCAGCTCCAGTGTGACGCGCCGGGAAAGTGGTGGCTACACCTTC.

The chain couples TRBV28 to TRBJ2-3; TRBD2 matches 7 bases. CDR1 is MDHEN and CDR2 is SYDVKM in the germline V gene. The CDR3 spans 15 residues. Trimming at V came to 5 bases and at J to 3 bases, leaving 8 bases not matched to a gene. The CDR3 reads CASSNVPGGTDTQYF. CDR3 in DNA: TGTGCCAGCAGTAACGTGCCGGGGGGAACAGATACGCAGTATTTT.

The chain combines TRBV6-5 with TRBJ1-5; D not resolved. Germline CDR1 is MNHEY and CDR2 is SVGAGI. V was shortened by 5 bases and J by 3 bases, with 14 bases between the two germline ends. The CDR3 spans 15 residues. The CDR3 DNA follows: TGTGCCAGCAGTCTAAAGTGGTACTACAATCAGCCCCAGCATTTT. Its translation is CASSLKWYYNQPQHF.

V usage is TRBV5-6 and J usage is TRBJ1-6, with D unresolved. Germline V gene lookup returns CDR1 SGHDT and CDR2 YYEEEE. Trimming took 2 bases from V and 10 from J, leaving 10 bases between them. The CDR3 is 13 amino acids. Here the CDR3 DNA reads TGTGCCAGCAGCTTAAGCGGGGTATCACCCCTCCACTTT. Its protein is CASSLSGVSPLHF.

V gene TRBV5-6 combines with J gene TRBJ2-2; TRBD1 matches at 9 bases. Germline CDR1 and CDR2: SGHDT and YYEEEE. The ends lost 4 bases at V and 8 bases at J; junction bases unmatched: 9. CDR3 size: 15 residues. The CDR3, as DNA: TGTGCCAGCAGCCCAGGGACAGGGCTTTCGGGGGAGCTGTTTTTT. It translates to CASSPGTGLSGELFF.

The genes are TRBV10-2 and TRBJ1-1; 9 positions agree with TRBD1. The CDR3 runs to 12 residues. Germline assignment: CDR1 WSHSY and CDR2 SAAADI. After removal of 9 bases from V and 3 bases from J, the junction contained 2 bases not matched to a gene. CDR3 in amino acids: CASGQGYTEAFF. DNA of the CDR3: TGCGCCAGTGGACAGGGGTACACTGAAGCTTTCTTT.

V is TRBV10-3 and J is TRBJ1-5; TRBD1 is a possible D gene (5 bases). Germline V lookup: CDR1 ENHRY, CDR2 SYGVKD. The length of the CDR3 is 16 residues. The V end lost 0 bases, the J end lost 6 bases, and 15 bases lay between the germline ends. The CDR3 sequence: CAISESGGSEGQPQHF. CDR3 bases: TGTGCCATCAGTGAGTCGGGGGGTTCAGAGGGTCAGCCCCAGCATTTT.

The chain recombines TRBV6-6 with TRBJ1-1, with D possibly being TRBD1 (6 bases). Germline V CDR1 and CDR2: MNHNY, SVGAGI (reference sequence). The CDR3 spans 14 residues. Trimming pared 8 bases from V and 2 bases from J, leaving 15 bases between. CDR3 DNA sequence: TGTGCCAGCCGGGGATGGGGGCTCAACACTGAAGCTTTCTTT. It encodes CASRGWGLNTEAFF.

In this sample, this clone turned up once. This chain connects TRBV6-5 to TRBJ1-1, with a tentative D call TRBD1 (5 bases). The CDR3 totals 13 residues. The germline V gene encodes CDR1 MNHEY and CDR2 SVGAGI. V dropped 6 bases and J dropped 3 bases, with 11 bases sitting between them. The CDR3 loop reads CASRPGPHTEAFF. In DNA form, the CDR3 reads TGTGCCAGCAGACCGGGACCCCACACTGAAGCTTTCTTT.

The chain recombines TRBV19 with TRBJ1-1; 7 positions agree with TRBD1. The CDR3 has 16 residues. From germline, CDR1 is LNHDA and CDR2 SQIVND (reference sequence). Germline trimming cut 4 bases from V and 4 bases from J; bases unmatched to any gene: 12. CDR3 sequence (DNA): TGTGCCAGTAGTAGGATAGTCACAGGGGTTTCCACTGAAGCTTTCTTT. Amino acid sequence: CASSRIVTGVSTEAFF.

This chain joins TRBV12-5 and TRBJ2-1; D is undetermined. The CDR3 is made up of 14 amino acids. Trimming shortened V by 7 bases and J by 2 bases, and 12 bases separated the two germline ends. Germline-derived CDR1 and CDR2 are LGHNT and FRNRAP. In nucleotides, the CDR3 is TGTGCTAGTGCCCCGGGTCAGGCCTACAATGAGCAGTTCTTC. This sequence encodes CASAPGQAYNEQFF.

The rearrangement joins TRBV19 to TRBJ1-2; TRBD1 matches 7 bases. Trimming took 5 bases from V and 3 from J; bases not matched to a gene: 15. Germline lookup yields CDR1 LNHDA and CDR2 SQIVND (reference sequence). CDR3 length equals 17 residues. Here the CDR3 DNA reads TGTGCCAGTAGTGCGGACAACAGGGGCAAAGCCGACTATGGCTACACCTTC. It specifies CASSADNRGKADYGYTF.

The rearrangement links TRBV5-1 to TRBJ1-5; perhaps TRBD1 as D (5 bases). CDR3 length equals 14 residues. CDR1 and CDR2 from the germline V gene are SGHRS and YFSETQ. V was clipped by 0 bases and J by 7 bases, with 11 bases between them. The CDR3 DNA reads as TGCGCCAGCAGCTTGGCCCGGACATGGCAGCCCCAGCATTTT. Protein: CASSLARTWQPQHF.